One sample yielded the 11 T cell receptor beta chains listed below, sequenced in a study of shared T cell receptors in the human thymus. Libraries were prepared by immunoSEQ multiplex PCR; TCRdb keeps only in-frame clonotypes and omits some of them. The data contain almost 550,000 clones, 70% to 80% of them singletons. The sample was also reused in another study, on human thymus T cells.

The material sequenced was thymocytes. These receptors were obtained from a boy younger than two with a congenital heart defect.

The chain combines TRBV7-6 with TRBJ1-2; tentatively, D is TRBD1 (6 bases). The CDR3 contains 16 residues. Germline V gene data show CDR1 as SGHVS and CDR2 as FNYEAQ. V gave up 1 base and J gave up 4 bases, with 16 bases separating them. CDR3 in amino acids: CASSLGEQGSSYGYTF. CDR3 sequence (DNA): TGTGCCAGCAGCTTAGGGGAACAGGGTTCCAGCTATGGCTACACCTTC.

This chain joins TRBV11-3 and TRBJ2-2; D remains ambiguous. Germline V gene lookup returns CDR1 SGHNT and CDR2 YENEEA. Trimming pared 7 bases from V and 7 bases from J, leaving 13 bases between. The CDR3 contains 13 residues. CDR3 residues: CASTSPGVGELFF. The CDR3 coding sequence is TGTGCCAGCACCTCCCCGGGTGTCGGGGAGCTGTTTTTT.

The chain combines TRBV6-4 with TRBJ2-1; 11 bases line up with TRBD2. The CDR3 loop spans 18 amino acids. Germline CDR1 reads MRHNA; CDR2 reads SNTAGT. Germline trimming cut 0 bases from V and 4 bases from J; bases unmatched to any gene: 8. DNA for the CDR3: TGTGCCAGCAGTGACTCGGGGCTAGCGGGAGGTCCATACAATGAGCAGTTCTTC. Its translation: CASSDSGLAGGPYNEQFF.

The chain joins TRBV10-3 to TRBJ2-3; the match to TRBD2 covers 13 bases. The CDR3 loop spans 18 amino acids. Germline CDR1 ENHRY, CDR2 SYGVKD. The ends lost 11 bases at V and 0 bases at J; junction bases unmatched: 14. Here the CDR3 reads CASQSKTSGRPSTDTQYF. CDR3 nucleotides: TGTGCCTCTCAAAGTAAGACTAGCGGGAGGCCTAGCACAGATACGCAGTATTTT.

This clone was detected only a few times. V and J are TRBV7-9 and TRBJ2-3, with 8 bases matching TRBD1. This CDR3 is built from 17 residues. J was trimmed by 2 bases and V by 1 base; bases with no gene match: 8. Germline values: CDR1 SEHNR, CDR2 FQNEAQ (reference sequence). In nucleotides, the CDR3 is TGTGCCAGCAGCTTAGATCGGACAGGGAAGGACACAGATACGCAGTATTTT. This gives the protein CASSLDRTGKDTDTQYF.

V gene TRBV11-3 combines with J gene TRBJ2-7; D gene unclear. The CDR3 is 12 amino acids. Germline CDR1 reads SGHNT; CDR2 reads YENEEA. The ends were cut back, 3 bases at V and 3 bases at J, with 6 bases in the middle. DNA of the CDR3: TGTGCCAGCAGCTTCAGGTTCTACGAGCAGTACTTC. It yields the protein CASSFRFYEQYF.

V and J are TRBV19 and TRBJ2-7, with 7 bases fitting TRBD2. V dropped 6 bases and J dropped 0; count of bases not matched to a gene: 11. From germline, CDR1 is LNHDA and CDR2 SQIVND (reference sequence). This CDR3 is built from 16 residues. For the CDR3, the DNA is TGTGCCAGTAGAAACGGACAAGGCGGGAGCTCCTACGAGCAGTACTTC. Protein: CASRNGQGGSSYEQYF. Full variable domain (outside the CDR3, taken from reference TRBV19 and TRBJ2-7): DGGITQSPKYLFRKEGQNVTLSCEQNLNHDAMYWYRQDPGQGLRLIYYSQIVNDFQKGDIAEGYSVSREKKESFPLTVTSAQKNPTAFYLCASRNGQGGSSYEQYFGPGTRLTVT.

The rearrangement links TRBV19 to TRBJ1-4; TRBD1 is a possible D gene (5 bases). The ends were cut back, 6 bases at V and 7 bases at J, with 9 bases in the middle. The germline gives CDR1 LNHDA, CDR2 SQIVND (reference sequence). This CDR3 has 12 residues. In DNA, the CDR3 is TGTGCCAGTAGGCAGGGAGGTGAAAAACTGTTTTTT. It yields the protein CASRQGGEKLFF.

This CDR3 reads CSVEDAKTSGSYEQYF. DNA for the CDR3: TGCAGCGTTGAAGACGCAAAGACTAGCGGCTCCTACGAGCAGTACTTC. The V gene is TRBV29-1, the J gene TRBJ2-7, with TRBD2 identical over 9 bases. CDR1 is SQVTM, CDR2 ANQGSEA, per germline. This CDR3 has 16 residues. V trimming: 0 bases; J trimming: 0 bases; junction bases outside the gene matches: 6.

This clone was picked up one time. The rearrangement joins TRBV19 to TRBJ2-3, with 10 bases matching TRBD1. The CDR3 is 17 amino acids. V was pared by 7 bases and J by 2 bases, with 12 bases of the junction left unmatched. Germline loops: CDR1 LNHDA, CDR2 SQIVND (reference sequence). In DNA form, the CDR3 reads TGTGCCAGTATCTCCGGGACAGGGGTATCACACACAGATACGCAGTATTTT. As protein: CASISGTGVSHTDTQYF.

The DNA of the CDR3 is TGTGCCAGCAGTATACCGGGACTAGCGGTTAATGAGCAGTTCTTC. This sequence encodes CASSIPGLAVNEQFF. V gene TRBV6-5 combines with J gene TRBJ2-1, with TRBD2 matching 11 bases. This CDR3 has 15 amino acids. The V gene's germline CDR1 is MNHEY and CDR2 SVGAGI. The V and J ends lost 5 bases and 7 bases, in that order; junction bases with no gene match: 7.